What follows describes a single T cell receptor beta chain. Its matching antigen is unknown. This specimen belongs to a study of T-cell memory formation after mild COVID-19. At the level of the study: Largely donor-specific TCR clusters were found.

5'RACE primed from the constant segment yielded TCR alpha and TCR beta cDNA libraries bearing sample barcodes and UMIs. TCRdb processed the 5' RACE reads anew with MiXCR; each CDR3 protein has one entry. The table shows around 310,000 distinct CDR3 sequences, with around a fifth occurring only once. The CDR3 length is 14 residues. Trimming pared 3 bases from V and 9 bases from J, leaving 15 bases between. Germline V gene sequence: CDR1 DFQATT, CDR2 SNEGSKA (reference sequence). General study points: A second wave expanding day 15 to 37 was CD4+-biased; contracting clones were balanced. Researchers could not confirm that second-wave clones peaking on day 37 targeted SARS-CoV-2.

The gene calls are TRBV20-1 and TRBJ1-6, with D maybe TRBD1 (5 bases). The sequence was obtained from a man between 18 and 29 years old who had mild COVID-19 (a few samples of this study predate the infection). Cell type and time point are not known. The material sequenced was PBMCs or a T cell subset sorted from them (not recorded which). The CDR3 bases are TGCAGTGCTAGCGGGGACCGTAGCGGTTCACCCCTCCACTTT. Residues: CSASGDRSGSPLHF.